This T cell receptor (beta chain) appears in the sequencing data of a study of control samples from healthy donors and cancer patients. The table came from immunoSEQ multiplex PCR; TCRdb's copy has only in-frame clones and leaves some out. Seen here are around 96,000 clones, more than 85% observed once, and the top ten hold more than 7%. V was trimmed by 2 bases and J by 6 bases, leaving 13 bases between them. Germline V gene sequence: CDR1 MNHNS, CDR2 SASEGT. The CDR3 spans 14 residues. This clonotype was obtained from a man in his late teens or twenties in good health. The V gene is TRBV6-1, the J gene TRBJ1-1; the D gene is possibly TRBD1 (6 bases). The sequenced sample was blood. CDR3 in amino acids: CASSEPQGTSEAFF. The CDR3 nucleotides are TGTGCCAGCAGTGAACCACAGGGAACATCTGAAGCTTTCTTT.